Shown below are 19 T cell receptor beta chains from a single sample sequenced in a study of human T cells and chemical hapten exposure. Time point defined: patch test 2, 6 weeks after DPC sensitization. Treatment indicated: therapeutic diphenylcyclopropenone sensitization with weekly scalp DPC. TCRdb recomputed calls from the RACE reads with MiXCR, one row per CDR3 protein. The data show approximately 120,000 distinct CDR3 sequences, with 9.2% seen just once and 3% to 3.5% held by the top ten. The source was whole blood, collected in connection with sensitization to the hapten diphenylcyclopropenone (DPC). The source of these receptors is a woman aged 40 to 50 with alopecia areata. Some clones in this sample may be carry-over from other donors' samples.

This clonotype was picked up many times. The V call is TRBV6-2 or TRBV6-3, the J call TRBJ2-1, with TRBD2 matching over 7 bases. V lost 8 bases to trimming and J lost 12 bases; unmatched junction nucleotides: 4. Looked up from germline, CDR1 is MNHEY and CDR2 is SVGEGT. This CDR3 contains 10 residues. The DNA of the CDR3 is TGTGCCAGCGGGACGGGGGGGCAGTTCTTC. Translation: CASGTGGQFF.

Many counts were recorded for this clonotype. The V call is TRBV6-5, the J call TRBJ1-4; D remains unclear. CDR1 is MNHEY and CDR2 is SVGAGI in the germline V gene. Trimming cost V 6 bases and J 8 bases, with 13 bases left between them. CDR3 length: 13 residues. The CDR3 protein is CASSRREREKLFF. CDR3 DNA: TGTGCCAGCAGCCGTCGCGAACGAGAAAAACTGTTTTTT.

This clonotype was found many times. This chain joins TRBV18 and TRBJ2-1; D call uncertain. The CDR3 consists of 13 residues. Germline V lookup: CDR1 KGHSH, CDR2 LQKENI. V lost 2 bases and J lost 6, with 8 bases in between. This CDR3 is CASSPVLGNEQFF. CDR3 sequence (DNA): TGTGCCAGCTCACCAGTCCTGGGCAATGAGCAGTTCTTC.

The chain has TRBV9 and TRBJ2-5, with D possibly being TRBD2 (6 bases). The CDR3 length is 14 residues. Germline assignment: CDR1 SGDLS and CDR2 YYNGEE. The V and J ends lost 1 base and 3 bases respectively, with 10 bases between them. The CDR3 region has the DNA TGTGCCAGCAGCGTACATACGGGGGAAGAGACCCAGTACTTC. Its translation is CASSVHTGEETQYF. Using reference TRBV9 and TRBJ2-5 for the parts outside the CDR3, the full variable domain is DSGVTQTPKHLITATGQRVTLRCSPRSGDLSVYWYQQSLDQGLQFLIQYYNGEERAKGNILERFSAQQFPDLHSELNLSSLELGDSALYFCASSVHTGEETQYFGPGTRLLVL.

J is TRBJ2-7 and V is TRBV9; tentative D call: TRBD1 (6 bases). V gave up 0 bases and J gave up 3 bases, with 16 bases separating them. Germline V gene data show CDR1 as SGDLS and CDR2 as YYNGEE. This CDR3 contains 16 residues. CDR3 DNA: TGTGCCAGCAGCGTAGGTTTGGGGGCAAGCCACTACGAGCAGTACTTC. This translates into CASSVGLGASHYEQYF.

As regards this clonotype: A much more abundant neighbour one base away suggests this may be a read error. The V and J genes are TRBV6-4 and TRBJ1-1, with D uncertain. CDR1 is MRHNA, CDR2 SNTAGT, per germline. This CDR3 is 14 amino acids long. The CDR3 region is CACSENSMNTEAFF. The CDR3 nucleotides are TGTGCCTGCAGTGAAAACAGCATGAACACTGAAGCTTTCTTT.

The rearrangement joins TRBV4-3 to TRBJ2-7, with D possibly being TRBD1 (6 bases). Trimming shortened V by 4 bases and J by 4 bases, and 11 bases separated the two germline ends. The CDR3 is made up of 13 amino acids. Per the germline V gene, CDR1 is LGHNA and CDR2 is YSLEER. In DNA, the CDR3 is TGCGCCAGCAGCCTCGTCAGGGGTTACGAGCAGTACTTC. Encoded protein: CASSLVRGYEQYF.

This sequence joins TRBV11-2 and TRBJ2-2; 8 nucleotides align to TRBD1. Germline CDR1 SGHAT, CDR2 FQNNGV. This CDR3 spans 15 amino acids. J was trimmed by 2 bases and V by 8 bases; bases with no gene match: 7. The CDR3 DNA is TGTGCCAGCCGACAACAGGGGGGAAACACCGGGGAGCTGTTTTTT. It codes for CASRQQGGNTGELFF. Full variable domain (rest looked up from reference TRBV11-2 and TRBJ2-2): EAGVAQSPRYKIIEKRQSVAFWCNPISGHATLYWYQQILGQGPKLLIQFQNNGVVDDSQLPKDRFSAERLKGVDSTLKIQPAKLEDSAVYLCASRQQGGNTGELFFGEGSRLTVL.

This clonotype was seen only a few times. The V gene is TRBV11-2, the J gene TRBJ1-1, with 7 bases aligning to TRBD1. The CDR3 is made up of 16 amino acids. J gave up 3 bases and V 1 base, and 8 bases lay outside the gene matches. Germline V gene data show CDR1 as SGHAT and CDR2 as FQNNGV. The CDR3 protein is CASSLGTGTRDTEAFF. The CDR3, as DNA: TGTGCCAGCAGCTTAGGGACAGGCACCAGGGACACTGAAGCTTTCTTT.

The V gene is TRBV2, the J gene TRBJ1-2, with 9 bases lining up with TRBD1. The CDR3 consists of 13 residues. Germline values: CDR1 SNHLY, CDR2 FYNNEI. J gave up 2 bases and V 9 bases, and 4 bases lay outside the gene matches. The CDR3 bases are TGTGCCAGTCCCGGGACAGGGAACTATGGCTACACCTTC. It yields the protein CASPGTGNYGYTF.

This chain uses TRBV27 with TRBJ1-5; D is unresolved. Per germline, CDR1 MNHEY and CDR2 SMNVEV (reference sequence). Trimming cost V 4 bases and J 3 bases, with 4 bases left between them. The CDR3 is made up of 12 amino acids. CDR3 nucleotides: TGTGCCAGCAGTTCGTTCAATCAGCCCCAGCATTTT. As protein: CASSSFNQPQHF.

This clonotype occurred many times. The chain recombines TRBV12-3 or TRBV12-4 with TRBJ1-1; TRBD1 is a possible D gene (5 bases). The V end was cut by 3 bases, the J end by 0 bases, with 11 bases between. The CDR3 spans 15 residues. The CDR3 region is CASSLRWGMNTEAFF. In nucleotides, the CDR3 is TGTGCCAGCAGTTTGCGGTGGGGGATGAACACTGAAGCTTTCTTT.

V is TRBV19 and J is TRBJ2-4; the D gene could be TRBD1 or TRBD2 (5 bases each). Germline-derived CDR1 and CDR2 are LNHDA and SQIVND (reference sequence). CDR3 length equals 14 residues. V lost 6 bases and J lost 1, with 10 bases in between. The DNA for the CDR3 is TGTGCCAGTAGCGTGGGGGTCGCCAAAAACATTCAGTACTTC. Residues: CASSVGVAKNIQYF.

Only a few counts were recorded for this clonotype. This sequence joins TRBV13 and TRBJ2-7, with 8 bases fitting TRBD2. This CDR3 spans 14 amino acids. CDR1 and CDR2 (germline): PRHDT, FYEKMQ (reference sequence). The ends lost 5 bases at V and 5 bases at J; junction bases unmatched: 8. In DNA, the CDR3 is TGTGCCAGCAGCATCAGGACTAGCCTCCACGAGCAGTACTTC. Translation gives CASSIRTSLHEQYF.

The chain has TRBV12-3 or TRBV12-4 and TRBJ1-2, with D uncertain. The V end was cut by 5 bases, the J end by 4 bases, with 17 bases between. This CDR3 is built from 15 residues. CDR3 nucleotides: TGTGCCAGCAGTCCCCAGCTGGGGTTTAGCTATGGCTACACCTTC. It yields the protein CASSPQLGFSYGYTF.

This clonotype was seen at least ten times. The chain couples TRBV6-5 to TRBJ2-5; D may be TRBD2 (6 bases). The CDR3 runs 14 residues. CDR1 is MNHEY, CDR2 SVGAGI, per germline. Trimming took off 8 bases at V and 2 bases at J, with 15 bases between the two ends. This CDR3 reads CASARLGGQETQYF. The DNA of the CDR3 is TGTGCCAGCGCTCGATTGGGGGGACAAGAGACCCAGTACTTC.

The table lists this clonotype with many counts. This chain links TRBV6-2 or TRBV6-3 with TRBJ2-2; tentative D call: TRBD2 (6 bases). With 5 bases removed from V and 2 bases from J, the gap between germline ends came to 21 bases. The CDR3 has 18 amino acids. Germline V CDR1 and CDR2: MNHEY, SVGEGT. The CDR3 here is CASSKRTNLWLNTGELFF. The CDR3 DNA sequence: TGTGCCAGCAGTAAAAGGACTAATTTATGGCTAAACACCGGGGAGCTGTTTTTT.

At least ten counts were recorded for this clonotype. The chain recombines TRBV7-9 with TRBJ2-1, with TRBD2 matching 13 bases. The V segment lost 8 bases and the J segment 7 bases; nucleotides outside the gene matches: 5. The CDR3 runs 14 residues. Germline CDR1 reads SEHNR; CDR2 reads FQNEAQ (reference sequence). As DNA, the CDR3 is TGTGCCAGCTCACTAGCGGGGGGGCCGAATGAGCAGTTCTTC. Translated: CASSLAGGPNEQFF.

The J gene is TRBJ1-1, the V gene TRBV29-1; no firm D call. The CDR3 is 13 residues long. From germline, CDR1 is SQVTM and CDR2 ANQGSEA. V dropped 7 bases and J dropped 0 bases, with 12 bases sitting between them. CDR3 residues: CSALTVMNTEAFF. CDR3 bases: TGCAGCGCCTTGACGGTTATGAACACTGAAGCTTTCTTT.